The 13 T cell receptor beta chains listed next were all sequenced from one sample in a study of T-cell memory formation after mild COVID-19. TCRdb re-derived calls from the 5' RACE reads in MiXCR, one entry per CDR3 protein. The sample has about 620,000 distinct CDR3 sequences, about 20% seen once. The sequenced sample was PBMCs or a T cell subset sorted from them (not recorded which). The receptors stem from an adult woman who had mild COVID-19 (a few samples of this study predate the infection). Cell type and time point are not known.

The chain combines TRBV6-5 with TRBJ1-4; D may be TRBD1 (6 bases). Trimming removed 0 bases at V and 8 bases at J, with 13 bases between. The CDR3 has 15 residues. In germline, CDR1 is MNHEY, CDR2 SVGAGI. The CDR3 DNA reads TGTGCCAGCAGTTACTCGAGGGGGGGCTCGGAAAAACTGTTTTTT. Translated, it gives CASSYSRGGSEKLFF.

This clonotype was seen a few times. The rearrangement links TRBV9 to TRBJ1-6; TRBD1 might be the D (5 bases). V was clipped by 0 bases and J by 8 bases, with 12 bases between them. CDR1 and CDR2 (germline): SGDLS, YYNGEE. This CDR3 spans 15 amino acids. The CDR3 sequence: CASSVDKGTHSPLHF. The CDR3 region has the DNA TGTGCCAGCAGCGTAGATAAGGGGACGCATTCACCCCTCCACTTT. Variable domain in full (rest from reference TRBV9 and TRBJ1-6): DSGVTQTPKHLITATGQRVTLRCSPRSGDLSVYWYQQSLDQGLQFLIQYYNGEERAKGNILERFSAQQFPDLHSELNLSSLELGDSALYFCASSVDKGTHSPLHFGNGTRLTVT.

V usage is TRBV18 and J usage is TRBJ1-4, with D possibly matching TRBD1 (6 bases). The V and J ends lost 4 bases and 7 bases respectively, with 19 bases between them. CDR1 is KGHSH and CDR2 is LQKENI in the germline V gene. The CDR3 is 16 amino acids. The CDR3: CASSRRSGQEFEKLFF. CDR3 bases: TGTGCCAGCTCACGCAGATCGGGACAAGAATTTGAAAAACTGTTTTTT.

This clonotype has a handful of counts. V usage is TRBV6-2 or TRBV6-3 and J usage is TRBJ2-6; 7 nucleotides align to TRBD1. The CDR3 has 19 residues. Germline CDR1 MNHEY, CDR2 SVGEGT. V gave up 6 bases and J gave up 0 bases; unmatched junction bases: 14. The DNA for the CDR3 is TGTGCCAGCAGATTCCACAGGGGTAGATCCCTCTCTGGGGCCAACGTCCTGACTTTC. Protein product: CASRFHRGRSLSGANVLTF.

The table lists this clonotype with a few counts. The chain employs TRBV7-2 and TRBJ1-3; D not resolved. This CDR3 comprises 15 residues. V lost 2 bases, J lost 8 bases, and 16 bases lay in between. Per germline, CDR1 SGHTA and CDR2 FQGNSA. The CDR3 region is CASSLSRNEWDTIYF. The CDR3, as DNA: TGTGCCAGCAGCTTATCAAGGAATGAGTGGGACACCATATATTTT.

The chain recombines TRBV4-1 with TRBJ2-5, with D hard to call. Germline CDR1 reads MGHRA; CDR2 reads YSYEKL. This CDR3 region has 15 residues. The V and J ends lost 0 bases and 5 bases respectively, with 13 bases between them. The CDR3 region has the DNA TGCGCCAGCAGCCAAGATCGGAACCAATGGGAGACCCAGTACTTC. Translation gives CASSQDRNQWETQYF.

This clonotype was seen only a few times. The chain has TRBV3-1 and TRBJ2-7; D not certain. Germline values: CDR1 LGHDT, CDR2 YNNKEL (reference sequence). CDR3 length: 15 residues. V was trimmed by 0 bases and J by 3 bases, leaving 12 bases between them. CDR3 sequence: CASSQDRSTNYEQYF. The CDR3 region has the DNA TGTGCCAGCAGCCAAGATCGGTCGACAAACTACGAGCAGTACTTC.

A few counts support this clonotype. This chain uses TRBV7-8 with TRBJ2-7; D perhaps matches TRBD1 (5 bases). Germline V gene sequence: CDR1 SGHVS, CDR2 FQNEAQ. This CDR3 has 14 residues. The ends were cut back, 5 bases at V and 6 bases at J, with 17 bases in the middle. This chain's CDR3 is CASSTTGTTGEQYF. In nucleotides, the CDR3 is TGTGCCAGCAGCACAACAGGAACTACTGGCGAGCAGTACTTC.

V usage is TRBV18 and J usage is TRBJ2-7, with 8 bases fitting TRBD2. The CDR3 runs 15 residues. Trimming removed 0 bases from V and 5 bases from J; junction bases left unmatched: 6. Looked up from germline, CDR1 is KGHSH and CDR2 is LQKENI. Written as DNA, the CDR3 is TGTGCCAGCTCACCACCTAACGGGAGGGGCGACGAGCAGTACTTC. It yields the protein CASSPPNGRGDEQYF.

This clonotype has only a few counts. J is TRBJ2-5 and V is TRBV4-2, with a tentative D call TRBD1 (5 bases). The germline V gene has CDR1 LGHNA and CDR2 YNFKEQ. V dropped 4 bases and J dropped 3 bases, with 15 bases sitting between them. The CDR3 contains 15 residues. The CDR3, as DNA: TGTGCCAGCAGCCTAATTAGGGGATGGAAAGAGACCCAGTACTTC. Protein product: CASSLIRGWKETQYF.

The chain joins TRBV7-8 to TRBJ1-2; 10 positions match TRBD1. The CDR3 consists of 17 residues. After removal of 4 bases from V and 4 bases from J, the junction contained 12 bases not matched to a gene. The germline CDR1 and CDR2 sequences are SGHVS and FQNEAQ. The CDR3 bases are TGTGCCAGCAGCTCCGGGACAGGGGCTAACTCACTCTATGGCTACACCTTC. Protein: CASSSGTGANSLYGYTF. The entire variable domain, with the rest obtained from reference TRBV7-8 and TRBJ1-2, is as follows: GAGVSQSPRYKVAKRGQDVALRCDPISGHVSLFWYQQALGQGPEFLTYFQNEAQLDKSGLPSDRFFAERPEGSVSTLKIQRTQQEDSAVYLCASSSGTGANSLYGYTFGSGTRLTVV.

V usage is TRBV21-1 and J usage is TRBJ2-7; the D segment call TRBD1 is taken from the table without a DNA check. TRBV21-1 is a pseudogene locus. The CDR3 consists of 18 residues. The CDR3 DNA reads TGTGCCAGCAGCAAAGAGGGACAGGGTAATAGAGGTTCCTACGAGCAGTACTTC. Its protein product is CASSKEGQGNRGSYEQYF.

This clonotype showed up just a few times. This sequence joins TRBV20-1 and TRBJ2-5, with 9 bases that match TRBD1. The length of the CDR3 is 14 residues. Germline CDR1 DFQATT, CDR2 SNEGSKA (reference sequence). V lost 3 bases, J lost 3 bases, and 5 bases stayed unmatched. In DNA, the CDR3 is TGCAGTGCTAGCCGGGACAGGGCGAAAGAGACCCAGTACTTC. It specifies CSASRDRAKETQYF.